This T cell receptor beta chain was sequenced during a study of cytomegalovirus exposure and HLA in healthy donors. The PCR contained 60 Vbeta and 13 Jbeta primers. Clones were sequenced by immunoSEQ multiplex PCR, and TCRdb holds only the in-frame ones, with some missing. The table lists 100,000 to 150,000 clones, approximately 81% of them singletons. Specimen: PBMCs. This receptor was identified in a man younger than 35 in good health and CMV-seropositive.

The CDR3 sequence is CASSYSRADTQYF. In nucleotides, the CDR3 is TGTGCCAGCAGTTACTCGAGAGCAGATACGCAGTATTTT. The rearrangement uses TRBV6-6 and TRBJ2-3; D call uncertain. This CDR3 has 13 residues. Germline CDR1 MNHNY, CDR2 SVGAGI (reference sequence). V gave up 0 bases and J gave up 4 bases, with 5 bases separating them.